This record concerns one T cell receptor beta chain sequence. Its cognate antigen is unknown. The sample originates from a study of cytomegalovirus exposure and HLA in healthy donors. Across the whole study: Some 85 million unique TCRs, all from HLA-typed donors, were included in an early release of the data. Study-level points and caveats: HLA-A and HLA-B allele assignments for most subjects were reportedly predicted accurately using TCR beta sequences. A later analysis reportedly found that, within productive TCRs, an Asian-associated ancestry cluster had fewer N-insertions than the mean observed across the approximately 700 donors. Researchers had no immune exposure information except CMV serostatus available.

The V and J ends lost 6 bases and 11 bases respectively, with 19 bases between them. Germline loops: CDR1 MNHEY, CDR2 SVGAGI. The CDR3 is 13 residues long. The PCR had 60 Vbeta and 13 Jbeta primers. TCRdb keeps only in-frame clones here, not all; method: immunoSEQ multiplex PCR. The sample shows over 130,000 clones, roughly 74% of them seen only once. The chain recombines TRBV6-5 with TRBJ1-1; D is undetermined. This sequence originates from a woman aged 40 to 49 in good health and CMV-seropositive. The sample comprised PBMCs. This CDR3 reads CASSTDLHAGAFF. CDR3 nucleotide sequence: TGTGCCAGCAGCACCGACCTCCACGCCGGGGCTTTCTTT.